The sequence of this T cell receptor (beta chain) was determined in a study of post-analysis software for immune sequencing data. In the case of this clonotype: Antigen specificity is unknown.

V gave up 1 base and J gave up 11 bases, with 17 bases separating them. Germline V gene data show CDR1 as MGHRA and CDR2 as YSYEKL. The CDR3 loop spans 14 amino acids. cDNA libraries for TCR beta contained unique molecular identifiers. T cells numbering about 0.95 to 11 million gave rise to roughly 0.5 million cDNA molecules. TCRdb re-derived calls from the PCR reads in MiXCR, one entry per CDR3 protein. The sample consists of hundreds of thousands of distinct CDR3 sequences, around 64% of them appearing once. Regarding the study as a whole: With TRBV5-6, TRBV5-1 and TRBV20-1 included, about 5 TRBV segments were more frequent in patients than in controls. Controls significantly exceeded multiple sclerosis patients in normalized Chao1 diversity.

This sequence joins TRBV4-1 and TRBJ2-5; no clear D. Sequencing used blood. This clonotype was obtained from a girl aged 2-15 years with multiple sclerosis. Written as DNA, the CDR3 is TGCGCCAGCAGCCAAGGACACACATCCGATGAGCAGTACTTC. Translating gives CASSQGHTSDEQYF.